This is a list of T cell receptor beta chains from one sample in a study of CD8 T cell repertoires and HIV-1 epitope variants. TCRdb's copy holds only in-frame clones and misses some; the assay was immunoSEQ multiplex PCR. This table has 6,000 to 8,000 clones, roughly two thirds appearing once. No antigens are known for them. Sequenced sample: cultured CD8+ T cells derived from PBMCs. The receptors originated from a male donor with HIV. Both conserved end residues are part of each CDR3. The D gene is left open where the match is weak. Clone size is stated in some rows and not others, as once, few, many or a class when expanded.

>TRBD2|TRBV27|NA|TRBJ2-1
TGTGCCAGCAGTTTTCCCTTTAGCGGGGGGCCGGCGGAGCAGTTCTTC
CASSFPFSGGPAEQFF
>TRBD2|TRBV10-2|NA|TRBJ2-5
TGCGCCAGCAACGACGGACTAGCGGTCCTGGAGACCCAGTACTTC
CASNDGLAVLETQYF
>NA|TRBV19|NA|TRBJ2-7
TGTGCCAGTAGTATAGATCTCACAGCCAACGAGCAGTACTTC
CASSIDLTANEQYF
>TRBD1|TRBV4-2|once|TRBJ2-7
TGTGCCAGCAGCCAAGATCTAGAACAGGGGACCTACGAGCAGTACTTC
CASSQDLEQGTYEQYF
>NA|TRBV27|NA|TRBJ1-3
TGTGCCAGCAGTCTAACCGCAGGGTTTGGAAACACCATATATTTT
CASSLTAGFGNTIYF
>TRBD1|TRBV19|NA|TRBJ1-5
TGTGCCAGTAGCCTACAGGGGGCAACTAGCAATCAGCCCCAGCATTTT
CASSLQGATSNQPQHF
>TRBD2|TRBV4-2|NA|TRBJ2-1
TGTGCCAGCAGCCAAGTCCCTAGCGGGACCTCCTACAATGAGCAGTTCTTC
CASSQVPSGTSYNEQFF
>TRBD2|TRBV27|NA|TRBJ2-2
TGTGCCAGCAGTCTCGCGGGAGGGCCGAACACCGGGGAGCTGTTTTTT
CASSLAGGPNTGELFF
>TRBD1|TRBV5-6|NA|TRBJ1-2
TGTGCCAGCAGCTGGGAAGACAGGGGAGGCTACACCTTC
CASSWEDRGGYTF
>TRBD1|TRBV28|NA|TRBJ1-1
TGTGCCAGCAGTTTCAACAGGGGGGGCACTGAAGCTTTCTTT
CASSFNRGGTEAFF
>NA|TRBV14|NA|TRBJ2-7
TGTGCCAGCAGCCAACTTGACGGCCCGGTCCACGAGCAGTACTTC
CASSQLDGPVHEQYF
>TRBD1|TRBV4-2|NA|TRBJ1-2
TGTGCCAGCAGCCAAGATGACAGGGGGGACTATGGCTACACCTTC
CASSQDDRGDYGYTF
>NA|TRBV4-3|NA|TRBJ2-7
TGCGCCAGCAGCACCGTGGGTGGCGGGGAGCAGTACTTC
CASSTVGGGEQYF
>NA|TRBV4-1|once|TRBJ1-1
TGCGCCAGCAGCCAAGTCTTGGGACCCTACACTGAAGCTTTCTTT
CASSQVLGPYTEAFF
>NA|TRBV30|NA|TRBJ2-7
TGTGCCTGGGGCCGGATAGCGACTAGGGACGAGCAGTACTTC
CAWGRIATRDEQYF
>NA|TRBV28|NA|TRBJ2-7
TGTGCCAGCAGGTCGCGGCCAGGAGACTACGAGCAGTACTTC
CASRSRPGDYEQYF
>NA|TRBV7-9|NA|TRBJ2-1
TGTGCCAGCAGCCTCGTGCCACAGGGCCCGGGCAATGAGCAGTTCTTC
CASSLVPQGPGNEQFF
>TRBD1|TRBV18|NA|TRBJ2-1
TGTGCCAGCTCACCACCCACAGGGGGCCTAAGGAGCTACAATGAGCAGTTCTTC
CASSPPTGGLRSYNEQFF
>TRBD2|TRBV7-2|NA|TRBJ2-2
TGTGCCAGCAGCCTCAGCGGGGGGGCCGGCGGGGAGCTGTTTTTT
CASSLSGGAGGELFF
>NA|TRBV28|NA|TRBJ2-7
TGTGCCAGCACTTCGGACCCCTCCTACGAGCAGTACTTC
CASTSDPSYEQYF
>TRBD1|TRBV28|NA|TRBJ2-7
TGTGCCATCTCGGACAGGGGGCTTTCCTACGAGCAGTACTTC
CAISDRGLSYEQYF
>NA|TRBV4-1|NA|TRBJ2-1
TGCGCCAGCAGCCAATCGTATTGGGGATCGGGCGATGAGCAGTTCTTC
CASSQSYWGSGDEQFF
>NA|TRBV6-6|few|TRBJ2-1
TGTGCCAGCAGTTCCCCGACTATTTACAATGAGCAGTTCTTC
CASSSPTIYNEQFF
>TRBD1|TRBV28|NA|TRBJ2-7
TGTGCCAGCAGCCTCAGACAGGGGGCATCCTACGAGCAGTACTTC
CASSLRQGASYEQYF
>NA|TRBV5-8|NA|TRBJ1-4
TGTGCCAGCAGCTTGGGAGGGGCAAAACTGTTTTTT
CASSLGGAKLFF
>NA|TRBV13|NA|TRBJ2-1
TGTGCCAGCAGCCCCGGGGCAGGGTTTGAGCAGTTCTTC
CASSPGAGFEQFF
>TRBD1|TRBV6-6|NA|TRBJ2-7
TGTGCCAGCAGTTACCAGGGGGTGAACGAGCAGTACTTC
CASSYQGVNEQYF
>TRBD2|TRBV19|NA|TRBJ2-1
TGTGCCAGTAGCAGCAGCGGGGCTGCCTACAATGAGCAGTTCTTC
CASSSSGAAYNEQFF
>TRBD2|TRBV7-9|NA|TRBJ2-7
TGTGCCAGCAGCTCCTTTCTGAGCGGGAGTCGGGGCTACGAGCAGTACTTC
CASSSFLSGSRGYEQYF
>NA|TRBV11-2|NA|TRBJ1-2
TGTGCCAGCAGCTACGCCGTGGCAGGGGTGCATGGCTACACCTTC
CASSYAVAGVHGYTF
>NA|TRBV9|NA|TRBJ2-5
TGTGCCAGCAGCGTAGAATCTGGAGGGGAGAGGTTGGAGACCCAGTACTTC
CASSVESGGERLETQYF
>TRBD1|TRBV6-5|NA|TRBJ2-7
TGTGCCAGCAGACAGGGGGCTTCCTCCTACGAGCAGTACTTC
CASRQGASSYEQYF
>TRBD1|TRBV27|few|TRBJ1-5
TGTGCCAGCAGTTTATCCCCGGGACAGATAGAGCCCCAGCATTTT
CASSLSPGQIEPQHF
>TRBD2|TRBV5-4|NA|TRBJ2-7
TGTGCCAGCAGTAGCACTAGCGGGGGGCCTTCCACCCTTCCATACGAGCAGTACTTC
CASSSTSGGPSTLPYEQYF
>TRBD1|TRBV5-5|few|TRBJ1-1
TGTGCCAGCAGCGCTCAGGGGGACACTGAAGCTTTCTTT
CASSAQGDTEAFF
>NA|TRBV4-1|few|TRBJ1-2
TGCGCCAGCAGCCAACCGTCGGGGGAAATCTATGGCTACACCTTC
CASSQPSGEIYGYTF
>NA|TRBV28|NA|TRBJ2-7
TGTGCCAGCAGTTTCGCCGAGGGCGAGCAGTACTTC
CASSFAEGEQYF
>TRBD1|TRBV28|NA|TRBJ1-1
TGTGCCAGCAGCGTAGGGACAGTGAACACTGAAGCTTTCTTT
CASSVGTVNTEAFF
>NA|TRBV12-5|NA|TRBJ2-5
TGTGCTAGTGGTTTGGTACTCGGAGAGACCCAGTACTTC
CASGLVLGETQYF
>TRBD1|TRBV5-1|NA|TRBJ2-2
TGCGCCAGCAGCCCCGGGACAGGGGGCTGGGACACCGGGGAGCTGTTTTTT
CASSPGTGGWDTGELFF
>NA|TRBV29-1|few|TRBJ1-1
TGCAGCAAAGAATCGCGACAGGACTGGGACACTGAAGCTTTCTTT
CSKESRQDWDTEAFF
>NA|TRBV6-1|NA|TRBJ2-7
TGTGCCAGCAGCTTCGGAGGAATTAGCACCTACGAGCAGTACTTC
CASSFGGISTYEQYF
>TRBD1|TRBV9|NA|TRBJ1-4
TGTGCCAGCAGCGTAGGGACAGGGGGTGAAAAACTGTTTTTT
CASSVGTGGEKLFF
>NA|TRBV14|medium-sized|TRBJ2-5
TGTGCCAGCAGCCAAGTGCGGGGCCGGGGGACCCAGTACTTC
CASSQVRGRGTQYF
>TRBD1|TRBV28|NA|TRBJ2-7
TGTGCCAGCAGTGCCCCCGGGACAGGGAACCACGAGCAGTACTTC
CASSAPGTGNHEQYF
>NA|TRBV5-6|few|TRBJ1-1
TGTGCCAGCAGCTTCGACAGAATGAACACTGAAGCTTTCTTT
CASSFDRMNTEAFF
>NA|TRBV6-5|NA|TRBJ2-6
TGTGCCAGCAGTTCCGGGACTCCGGCCAACGTCCTGACTTTC
CASSSGTPANVLTF
>TRBD1|TRBV4-3|few|TRBJ1-1
TGCGCCAGCAGCCGTTTACAGGGGGAGGAAGCTTTCTTT
CASSRLQGEEAFF
>TRBD1|TRBV27|once|TRBJ1-5
TGTGCCAGCAGTTTATCCGCCACAGGGGGCTGGGGTCAGCCCCAGCATTTT
CASSLSATGGWGQPQHF
>NA|TRBV14|NA|TRBJ2-4
TGTGCCAGCAGCCAAGACGATACCATTCAGTACTTC
CASSQDDTIQYF
>NA|TRBV7-9|NA|TRBJ2-2
TGTGCCAGCAGCTTTCCGTTTTCAGGGGCGAACACCGGGGAGCTGTTTTTT
CASSFPFSGANTGELFF
>NA|TRBV30|NA|TRBJ2-1
TGTGCCTGGTCGAAAGGGGCAGGGGAGAGGGGTGAGCAGTTCTTC
CAWSKGAGERGEQFF
>NA|TRBV11-3|NA|TRBJ2-2
TGTGCCAGCAGCTTAACTAACACAGCGACCGGGGAGCTGTTTTTT
CASSLTNTATGELFF